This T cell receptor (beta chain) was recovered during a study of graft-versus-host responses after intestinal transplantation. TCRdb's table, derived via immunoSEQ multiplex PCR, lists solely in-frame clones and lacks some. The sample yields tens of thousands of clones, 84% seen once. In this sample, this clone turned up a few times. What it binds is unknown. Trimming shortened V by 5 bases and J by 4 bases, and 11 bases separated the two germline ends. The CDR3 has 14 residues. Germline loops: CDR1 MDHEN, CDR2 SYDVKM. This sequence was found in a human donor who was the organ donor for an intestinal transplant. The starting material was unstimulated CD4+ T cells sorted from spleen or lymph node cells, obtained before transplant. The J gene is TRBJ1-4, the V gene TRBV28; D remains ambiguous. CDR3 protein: CASSASGYNEKLFF. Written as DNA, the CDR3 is TGTGCCAGCAGTGCCTCGGGGTATAATGAAAAACTGTTTTTT. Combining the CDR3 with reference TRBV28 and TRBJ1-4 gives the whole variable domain DVKVTQSSRYLVKRTGEKVFLECVQDMDHENMFWYRQDPGLGLRLIYFSYDVKMKEKGDIPEGYSVSREKKERFSLILESASTNQTSMYLCASSASGYNEKLFFGSGTQLSVL.